This paragraph covers one T cell receptor beta chain sequence. This clonotype has more than one count but fewer than ten. Its antigen has not been determined. No base quality values were provided; no much bigger clone lies one nucleotide off. The data derive from a study of blood T cells in healthy people across ages (dated by TCRdb to the mid-2010s). As for the study more broadly: In model experiments, template switching captured roughly one uniquely barcoded TCR beta cDNA molecule for every two T cells. For two donors (one aged 18 to 29 and one aged 80 or older), the study analyzed two additional independent replicas of 1 million unique cDNA reads from the same blood draw. To avoid experimental bias, donors of different ages were spread randomly across the sequencing lanes. To track age-related changes in TCR beta repertoire diversity, the study relied on deep sequencing normalized with unique cDNA molecular identifiers. Four age groups were formed from the donors: young (average around 15 years), middle-aged (approximately 39), aged (approximately 60) and long-lived (82).

The library was prepared using 5' RACE. Instrument used: Illumina HiSeq 2500. The second PCR ran for about 6 to 12 cycles and used a J-beta primer mix along with a sample-barcoded 5' primer. A unique molecular identifier was introduced onto each TCR beta cDNA molecule by a template-switch 5' adaptor carrying 12 random nucleotides. Each sample yielded at least 2.5 million CDR3-containing paired-end reads. All of the RNA was converted into first-strand cDNA using the Mint cDNA synthesis kit, with a TRBC-specific oligonucleotide serving as the primer. After uracil-DNA glycosylase treatment, a first 18-cycle PCR used universal primers M1SS and BC2_uni_R on all cDNA. The paper's processing steps were these. Each sample was normalized by randomly selecting 1 million high-quality reads, each carrying a distinct molecular identifier. Instead of being binned into consensus sequences, reads with shared molecular identifiers were discarded. MiTCR, set to a Q25 quality threshold and the strictest error-elimination algorithm, was used for CDR3 identification, clonotype clustering and error correction. A nonparametric unseen species model with Euler transformation was used to estimate lower-bound total TCR beta diversity. The public reads were quality trimmed at Q25 with fastp and then assembled into clones with MiXCR by TCRdb, keeping productive beta chains. CDR3 protein duplicates are merged, each entry listing the most common genes and DNA. TCRdb's processing, not the authors' own work, is the source of the V and J calls. The sample profile shows about 1.6 million distinct CDR3 sequences; about 35% of them were found once. Of the sample, approximately 11% is held by the ten largest clones.

Donors were 30 to 45 systemically healthy Caucasian individuals from Russia aged roughly 6 to 90 years. Each donor gave 9 to 10 milliliters of peripheral blood, collected into EDTA-treated Vacutainer tubes. Ficoll-Paque density-gradient centrifugation was used to isolate PBMCs, with at least 7 million obtained per sample. Total RNA, at least 6 micrograms per sample, was extracted from PBMCs with Trizol reagent. For every donor, flow cytometry on a PBMC aliquot measured the percentage of naive CD45RAhigh/CD27high T cells. V drops 1 base and J drops 1 base, leaving 12 bases in between. CDR1 and CDR2, per the germline V gene, are SNHLY and FYNNEI. From cysteine to phenylalanine, the CDR3 is 16 amino acids long. Only the CDR3 portion is preserved as DNA: 48 bases, with reading frame beginning at the first base. Beyond this particular receptor, the publication reports: Observed TCR beta diversity correlated strongly with the percentage of naive T cells measured by flow cytometry. Conclusive comparison of naive and antigen-experienced compartments was prevented by the profiling of bulk unsorted PBMCs. As age increased, observed TCR beta diversity per million T cells dropped in a roughly linear way, and a significant reduction was already evident by age about 40. Total diversity estimates from one million sequenced T cells were considered lower bounds and underestimates. Because donor CMV infection status was unknown, age-related changes in expanded clonotypes were potentially confounded. Compared with the aged group, more naive CD4+ T cells, fewer expanded clones and increased TCR diversity were shown by the long-lived group, suggesting age selection.

Rearrangement joined TRBV2 to TRBJ2-3; the D gene remains uncertain. This receptor was identified in a woman in her thirties in good health. The sequencing input was blood. The CDR3 region: CASSEGDYSGTDTQYF. The DNA sequence reads TGTGCCAGCAGTGAAGGGGATTATTCAGGCACAGATACGCAGTATTTT.